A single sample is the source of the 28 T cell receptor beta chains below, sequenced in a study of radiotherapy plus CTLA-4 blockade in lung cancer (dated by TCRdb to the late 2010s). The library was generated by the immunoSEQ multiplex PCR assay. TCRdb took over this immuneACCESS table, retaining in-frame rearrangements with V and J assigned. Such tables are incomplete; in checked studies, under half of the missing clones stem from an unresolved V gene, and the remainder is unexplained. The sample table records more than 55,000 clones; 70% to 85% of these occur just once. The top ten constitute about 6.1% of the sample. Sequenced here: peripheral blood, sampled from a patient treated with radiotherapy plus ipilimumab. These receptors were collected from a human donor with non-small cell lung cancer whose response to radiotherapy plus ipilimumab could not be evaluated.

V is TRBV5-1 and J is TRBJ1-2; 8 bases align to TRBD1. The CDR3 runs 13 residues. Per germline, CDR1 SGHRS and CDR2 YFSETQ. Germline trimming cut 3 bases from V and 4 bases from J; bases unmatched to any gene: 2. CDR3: CASSSDRGYGYTF. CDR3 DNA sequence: TGCGCCAGCAGCTCCGACAGGGGCTATGGCTACACCTTC.

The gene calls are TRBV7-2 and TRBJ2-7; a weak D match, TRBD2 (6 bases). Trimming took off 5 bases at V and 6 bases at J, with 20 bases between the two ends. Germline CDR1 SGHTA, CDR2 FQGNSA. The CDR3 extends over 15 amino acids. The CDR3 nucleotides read TGTGCCAGCAGCCGGCCGGGAGCGGTGGGGGGCGAGCAGTACTTC. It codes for CASSRPGAVGGEQYF. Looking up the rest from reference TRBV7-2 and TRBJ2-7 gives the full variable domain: GAGVSQSPSNKVTEKGKDVELRCDPISGHTALYWYRQSLGQGLEFLIYFQGNSAPDKSGLPSDRFSAERTGGSVSTLTIQRTQQEDSAVYLCASSRPGAVGGEQYFGPGTRLTVT.

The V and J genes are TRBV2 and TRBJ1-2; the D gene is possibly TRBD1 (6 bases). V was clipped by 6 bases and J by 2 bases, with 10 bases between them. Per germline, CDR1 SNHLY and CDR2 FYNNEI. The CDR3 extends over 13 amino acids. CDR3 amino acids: CASRDTGNYGYTF. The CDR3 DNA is TGTGCCAGCAGAGATACAGGGAACTATGGCTACACCTTC.

CDR3 sequence: CASSPLRNRGRGEKLFF. Here the CDR3 DNA reads TGTGCCAGCAGCCCCCTAAGGAACAGGGGGCGAGGGGAAAAACTGTTTTTT. The V and J genes are TRBV7-6 and TRBJ1-4; TRBD1 agrees at 9 bases. Looked up from germline, CDR1 is SGHVS and CDR2 is FNYEAQ. With 5 bases clipped from V and 8 bases from J, the junction kept 15 bases outside the gene matches. The CDR3 sequence is 17 residues long.

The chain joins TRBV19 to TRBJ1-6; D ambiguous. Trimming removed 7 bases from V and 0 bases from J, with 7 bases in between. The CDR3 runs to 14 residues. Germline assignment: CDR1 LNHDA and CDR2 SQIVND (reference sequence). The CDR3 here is CASMRDSYNSPLHF. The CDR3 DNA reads TGTGCCAGTATGAGGGACTCCTATAATTCACCCCTCCACTTT.

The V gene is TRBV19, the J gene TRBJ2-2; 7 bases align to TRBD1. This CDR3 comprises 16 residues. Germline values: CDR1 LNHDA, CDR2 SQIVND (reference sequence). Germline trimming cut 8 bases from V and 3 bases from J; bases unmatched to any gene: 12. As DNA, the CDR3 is TGTGCCAGTGGTACAGCGGACAGGTTATACACCGGGGAGCTGTTTTTT. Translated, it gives CASGTADRLYTGELFF.

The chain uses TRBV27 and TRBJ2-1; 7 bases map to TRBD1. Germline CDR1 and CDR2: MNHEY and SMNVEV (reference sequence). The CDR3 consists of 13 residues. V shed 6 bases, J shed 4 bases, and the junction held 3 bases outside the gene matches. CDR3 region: CASRGQVYNEQFF. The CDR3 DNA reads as TGTGCCAGCAGAGGACAGGTGTACAATGAGCAGTTCTTC.

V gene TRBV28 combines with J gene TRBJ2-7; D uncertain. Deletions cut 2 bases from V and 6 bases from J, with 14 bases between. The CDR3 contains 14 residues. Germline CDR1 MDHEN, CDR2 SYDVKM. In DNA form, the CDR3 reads TGTGCCAGCAGTTTAACGGCGGTCCCGGGCGAGCAGTACTTC. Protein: CASSLTAVPGEQYF.

The CDR3 region has the DNA TGCGCCAGCAGCCCAGGACAGGCTTACCGCACAGATACGCAGTATTTT. Its protein product is CASSPGQAYRTDTQYF. This rearrangement joins TRBV5-1 to TRBJ2-3; TRBD1 matches at 7 bases. CDR3 size: 16 residues. The trim removed 4 bases at V and 1 base at J, leaving 9 bases unmatched. CDR1 SGHRS and CDR2 YFSETQ come from the germline V gene.

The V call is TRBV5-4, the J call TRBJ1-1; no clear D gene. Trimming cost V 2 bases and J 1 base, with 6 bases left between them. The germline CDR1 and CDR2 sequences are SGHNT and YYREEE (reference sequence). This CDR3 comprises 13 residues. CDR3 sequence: CASSFAENTEAFF. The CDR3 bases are TGTGCCAGCAGCTTCGCGGAGAACACTGAAGCTTTCTTT.

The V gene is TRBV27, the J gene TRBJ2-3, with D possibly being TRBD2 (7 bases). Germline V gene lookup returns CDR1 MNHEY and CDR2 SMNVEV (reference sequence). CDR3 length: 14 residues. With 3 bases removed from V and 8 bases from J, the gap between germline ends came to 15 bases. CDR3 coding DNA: TGTGCCAGCAGTTTGGCGGGGGCTTACGGTACGCAGTATTTT. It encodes CASSLAGAYGTQYF.

The CDR3 is CASSESGLDSYEQYF. The CDR3 coding sequence is TGTGCCAGCAGTGAATCAGGGTTGGACTCCTACGAGCAGTACTTC. The rearrangement joins TRBV6-1 to TRBJ2-7, with D possibly being TRBD1 (5 bases). CDR1 and CDR2 (germline): MNHNS, SASEGT. V shed 2 bases and J shed 0 bases, with 11 bases lying between them. This CDR3 comprises 15 residues.

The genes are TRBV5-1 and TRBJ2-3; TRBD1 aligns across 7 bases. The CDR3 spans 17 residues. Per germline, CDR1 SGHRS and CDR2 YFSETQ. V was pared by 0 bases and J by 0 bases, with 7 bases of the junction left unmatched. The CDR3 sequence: CASSLDGTVASTDTQYF. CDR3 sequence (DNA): TGCGCCAGCAGCTTGGATGGGACAGTAGCTAGCACAGATACGCAGTATTTT.

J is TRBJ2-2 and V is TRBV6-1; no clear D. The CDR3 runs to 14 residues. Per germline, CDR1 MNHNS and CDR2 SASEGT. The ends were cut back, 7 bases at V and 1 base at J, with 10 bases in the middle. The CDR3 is CASKLQENTGELFF. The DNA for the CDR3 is TGTGCCAGCAAGCTTCAGGAGAACACCGGGGAGCTGTTTTTT.

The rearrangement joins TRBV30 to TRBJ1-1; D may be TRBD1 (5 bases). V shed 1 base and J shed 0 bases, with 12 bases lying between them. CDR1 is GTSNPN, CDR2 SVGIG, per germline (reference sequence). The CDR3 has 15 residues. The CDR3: CAWSGGGLMNTEAFF. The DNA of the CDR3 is TGTGCCTGGAGTGGGGGGGGTCTCATGAACACTGAAGCTTTCTTT.

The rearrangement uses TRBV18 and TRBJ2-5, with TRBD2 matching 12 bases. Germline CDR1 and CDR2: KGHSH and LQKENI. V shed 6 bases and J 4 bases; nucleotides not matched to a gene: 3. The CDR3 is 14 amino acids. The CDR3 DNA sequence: TGTGCCAGCTCCCCGGGACTAGCGGGAGAGACCCAGTACTTC. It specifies CASSPGLAGETQYF. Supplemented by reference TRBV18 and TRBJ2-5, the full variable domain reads NAGVMQNPRHLVRRRGQEARLRCSPMKGHSHVYWYRQLPEEGLKFMVYLQKENIIDESGMPKERFSAEFPKEGPSILRIQQVVRGDSAAYFCASSPGLAGETQYFGPGTRLLVL.

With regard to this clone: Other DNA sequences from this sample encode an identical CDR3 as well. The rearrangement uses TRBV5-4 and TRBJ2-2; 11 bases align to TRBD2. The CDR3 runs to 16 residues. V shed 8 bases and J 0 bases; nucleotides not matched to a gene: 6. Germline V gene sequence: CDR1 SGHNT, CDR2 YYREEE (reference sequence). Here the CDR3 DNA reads TGTGCCAGTAGGGATAGCGGGGGGGCGAACACCGGGGAGCTGTTTTTT. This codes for CASRDSGGANTGELFF.

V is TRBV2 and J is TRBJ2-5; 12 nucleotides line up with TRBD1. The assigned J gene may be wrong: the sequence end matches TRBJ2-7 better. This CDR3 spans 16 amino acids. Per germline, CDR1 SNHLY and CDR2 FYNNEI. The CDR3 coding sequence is TGTGCCAGCAGTACTCGACCGGGACAGGGGGCAGGCGAGCAGTACTTC. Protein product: CASSTRPGQGAGEQYF.

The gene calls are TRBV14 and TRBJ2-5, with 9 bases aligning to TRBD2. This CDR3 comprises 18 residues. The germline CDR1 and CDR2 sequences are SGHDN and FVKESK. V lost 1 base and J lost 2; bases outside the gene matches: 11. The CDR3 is CASSQGYIVAGVQETQYF. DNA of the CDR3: TGTGCCAGCAGCCAAGGATACATTGTAGCGGGAGTTCAAGAGACCCAGTACTTC.

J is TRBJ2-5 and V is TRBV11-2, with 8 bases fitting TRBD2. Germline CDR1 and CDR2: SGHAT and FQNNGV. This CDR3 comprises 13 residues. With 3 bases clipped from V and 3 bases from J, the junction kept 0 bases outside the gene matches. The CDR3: CASSFSGEETQYF. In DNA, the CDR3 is TGTGCCAGCAGCTTTAGCGGGGAAGAGACCCAGTACTTC.

Written as DNA, the CDR3 is TGTGCCAGCAGCGCTAGGCGACAGGACTCCCTATATGGCTACACCTTC. Translated: CASSARRQDSLYGYTF. The rearrangement joins TRBV7-9 to TRBJ1-2, with D possibly being TRBD1 (6 bases). In germline, CDR1 is SEHNR, CDR2 FQNEAQ (reference sequence). Trimming shortened V by 5 bases and J by 5 bases, and 21 bases separated the two germline ends. The CDR3 covers 16 residues.

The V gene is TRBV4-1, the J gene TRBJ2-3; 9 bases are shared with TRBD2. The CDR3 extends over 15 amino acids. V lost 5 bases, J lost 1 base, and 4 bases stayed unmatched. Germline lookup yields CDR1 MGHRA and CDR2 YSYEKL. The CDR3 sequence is CASSTPSGGTDTQYF. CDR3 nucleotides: TGCGCCAGCAGCACCCCTAGCGGGGGCACAGATACGCAGTATTTT.

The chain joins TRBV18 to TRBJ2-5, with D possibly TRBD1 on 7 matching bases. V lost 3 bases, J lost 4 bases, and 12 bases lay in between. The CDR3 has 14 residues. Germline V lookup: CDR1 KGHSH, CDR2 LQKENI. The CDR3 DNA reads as TGTGCCAGCTCACCCGACAGGGAGGTAGAGACCCAGTACTTC. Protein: CASSPDREVETQYF.

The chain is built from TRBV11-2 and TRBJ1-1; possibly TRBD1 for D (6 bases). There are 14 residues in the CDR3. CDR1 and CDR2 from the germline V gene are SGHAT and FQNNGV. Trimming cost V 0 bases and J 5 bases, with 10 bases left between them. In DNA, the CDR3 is TGTGCCAGCAGCTTAGACAGGGGAGGGACTGAAGCTTTCTTT. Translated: CASSLDRGGTEAFF.

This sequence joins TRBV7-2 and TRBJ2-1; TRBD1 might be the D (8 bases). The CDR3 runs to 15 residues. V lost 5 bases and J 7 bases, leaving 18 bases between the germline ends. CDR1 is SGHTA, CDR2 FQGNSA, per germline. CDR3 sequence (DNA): TGTGCCAGCAGCCCCAGGGGGCTAGCGGCGAATGAGCAGTTCTTC. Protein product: CASSPRGLAANEQFF.

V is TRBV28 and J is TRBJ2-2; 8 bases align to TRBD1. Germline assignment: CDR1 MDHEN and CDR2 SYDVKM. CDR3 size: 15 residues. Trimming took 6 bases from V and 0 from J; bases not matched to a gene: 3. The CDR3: CASSSGGANTGELFF. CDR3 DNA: TGTGCCAGCAGCTCAGGGGGCGCGAACACCGGGGAGCTGTTTTTT.

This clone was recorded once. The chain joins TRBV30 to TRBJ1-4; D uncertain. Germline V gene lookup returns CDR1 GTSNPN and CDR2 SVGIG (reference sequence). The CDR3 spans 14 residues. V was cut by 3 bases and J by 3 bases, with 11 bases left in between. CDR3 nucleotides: TGTGCCTGGAGAGACCCCGGGGCTAATGAAAAACTGTTTTTT. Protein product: CAWRDPGANEKLFF. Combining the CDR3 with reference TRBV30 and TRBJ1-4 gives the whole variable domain SQTIHQWPATLVQPVGSPLSLECTVEGTSNPNLYWYRQAAGRGLQLLFYSVGIGQISSEVPQNLSASRPQDRQFILSSKKLLLSDSGFYLCAWRDPGANEKLFFGSGTQLSVL.

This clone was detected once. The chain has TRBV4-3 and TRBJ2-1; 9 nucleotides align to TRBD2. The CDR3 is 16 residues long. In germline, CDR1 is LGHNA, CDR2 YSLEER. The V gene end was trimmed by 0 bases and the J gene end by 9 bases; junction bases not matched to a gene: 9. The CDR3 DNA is TGCGCCAGCAGCCAAGATCGGGGACTAGCCCTTCGTGAGCAGTTCTTC. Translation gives CASSQDRGLALREQFF.